The clone carrying this T cell receptor beta chain has a handful of counts. The antigen is undetermined. The sample comes from a study of T cells after yellow fever vaccination. Overall study: Any fraction with a low cell number was prepared using SMART-Seq v4 Ultra Low Input.

Germline V gives CDR1 SGHTA, CDR2 FQGNSA. The CDR3 totals 15 residues. V gave up 5 bases and J gave up 2 bases; unmatched junction bases: 8. Study conclusions and caveats: Though weaker, the secondary response peaked faster, on day 5 versus 15.

By 5'RACE template switching, TCR cDNA was produced, with a universal primer site and UMIs added in the process. One entry per CDR3 protein results from TCRdb running MiXCR on the 5' RACE reads. The data hold a few hundred thousand distinct CDR3 sequences, with approximately 8% observed a single time. The chain carries TRBV7-2 and TRBJ2-7; 8 bases are a match to TRBD1. This receptor was taken from a young man who received the YFV17D yellow fever vaccine. Sequencing was performed on PBMCs, taken more than 35 days after the first yellow fever vaccination. CDR3 loop: CASSPDRGRTYEQYF. CDR3 coding DNA: TGTGCCAGCAGCCCCGACAGGGGCCGAACCTACGAGCAGTACTTC.